This T cell receptor (beta chain) was identified during a study of blood T cell repertoires in COVID-19. About the research overall: Material from acute and convalescent COVID-19 was sourced from the United States, Italy and Spain.

Cohorts were based on clinical histories the participants reported. Donors in Cohort 3 counted as recovered after two negative PCRs, clearance, or symptom resolution. V was clipped by 5 bases and J by 4 bases; unmatched bases: 6. CDR3 length equals 15 residues. The V gene's germline CDR1 is MDHEN and CDR2 SYDVKM. Methods used by the authors: How many nucleated cells were present was estimated from reference gene primer amplification. Sequencing used immunoSEQ multiplex PCR; TCRdb keeps in-frame clones, though not all of them. The D gene and trimming were derived from the DNA, and the V and J assignments and clone size from that table. The sample includes hundreds of thousands of clones, 80% to 90% of them seen just once.

This TCR was recovered from a woman younger than 35 who had recovered from COVID-19. V is TRBV28 and J is TRBJ1-3, with 9 positions matching TRBD1. Input material: PBMCs or T cells enriched from blood (not recorded which). The CDR3 coding sequence is TGTGCCAGCAGTGAACAGGGGGCTAGAGGAAACACCATATATTTT. Protein product: CASSEQGARGNTIYF.